This T cell receptor beta chain was obtained from a study of hypomethylating agent response in myelodysplastic syndrome. Study-level information: Either azacitidine (about 70% of the 11) or decitabine (3 of 11) was given. Study outcomes and limitations: Shared GLIPH2 clusters possibly recognizing novel MDS antigens remain unconfirmed. No significant post-treatment change in richness, rarefaction diversity or clonality, across all patients or response groups.

The assay was immunoSEQ multiplex PCR, and TCRdb's table has in-frame clones only and misses some. There are 4,300 or so clones in the sample; about 80% occur only once, and around 8% lies in the top ten. The CDR3 is 17 amino acids. Germline V gene sequence: CDR1 SGDLS, CDR2 YYNGEE. With V trimmed by 3 bases and J by 0 bases, 11 bases remained unmatched. This clone has only one observation. Its matching antigen is unknown. The clonotype was recovered from a human donor with myelodysplastic syndrome. The chain combines TRBV9 with TRBJ1-1; 7 positions agree with TRBD1. Here the sequenced sample was bone marrow, taken before or after starting hypomethylating agent treatment for myelodysplastic syndrome (not recorded which). Written as DNA, the CDR3 is TGTGCCAGCAGCGCCGCCCCCGCACAGGGGATGAACACTGAAGCTTTCTTT. Residues: CASSAAPAQGMNTEAFF.